The 27 T cell receptor beta chains below come from one sample, sequenced in a study of blood T cells in healthy people across ages. A second PCR, run for roughly 7 to 12 cycles, used a sample-barcoded 5' primer plus a J-beta primer mix. MiXCR, applied by TCRdb to the 5' RACE reads, yields one record per CDR3 protein. The data show about 680,000 distinct CDR3 sequences, around half seen once. Source material: blood. Source of these receptors: a woman aged 55-69 years in good health.

This clonotype was seen only a few times. The chain combines TRBV28 with TRBJ1-2; D remains ambiguous. The CDR3 is 16 amino acids. Germline-derived CDR1 and CDR2 are MDHEN and SYDVKM. The V and J ends lost 4 bases and 2 bases respectively, with 17 bases between them. For the CDR3, the DNA is TGTGCCAGCAGTTCCCCTACGGGGTGGAAAAACTATGGCTACACCTTC. It codes for CASSSPTGWKNYGYTF.

Only a few counts were recorded for this clonotype. The chain uses TRBV28 and TRBJ2-1; TRBD1 matches 9 bases. Judging by the DNA end, TRBJ2-7 fits better; the J call may be wrong. CDR1 and CDR2 from the germline V gene are MDHEN and SYDVKM. The CDR3 extends over 14 amino acids. The CDR3 DNA reads TGTGCCAGCAGAAGGGACAGGGCCTACAATGAGCAGTACTTC. This encodes CASRRDRAYNEQYF.

The count of this clonotype is one. Its ends do not fully match the called genes, so a read error is possible. The V call is TRBV11-2, the J call TRBJ2-7; TRBD2 might be the D (6 bases). Germline values: CDR1 SGHAT, CDR2 FQNNGV. The CDR3 is made up of 16 amino acids. CDR3: CASSISGTLLSCEQYF. In DNA, the CDR3 is TGTGCCAGCAGCATCTCCGGGACTTTACTTTCCTGCGAGCAGTACTTC.

This clonotype has ten or more counts. The V gene is TRBV5-1, the J gene TRBJ2-6; D remains unclear. The CDR3 is made up of 15 amino acids. Germline V gene data show CDR1 as SGHRS and CDR2 as YFSETQ. V lost 4 bases and J lost 1, with 9 bases in between. The CDR3 loop is CASSATFSGANVLTF. Written as DNA, the CDR3 is TGCGCCAGCAGCGCCACCTTTTCTGGGGCCAACGTCCTGACTTTC.

The J gene is TRBJ2-1, the V gene TRBV5-1; TRBD1 matches at 7 bases. The CDR3 consists of 14 residues. Germline CDR1 is SGHRS and CDR2 is YFSETQ. The V and J ends lost 4 bases and 2 bases, in that order; junction bases with no gene match: 3. The CDR3: CASSGGQTYNEQFF. Here the CDR3 DNA reads TGCGCCAGCAGCGGGGGACAGACCTACAATGAGCAGTTCTTC. The full variable domain, with the rest looked up from reference TRBV5-1 and TRBJ2-1, is KAGVTQTPRYLIKTRGQQVTLSCSPISGHRSVSWYQQTPGQGLQFLFEYFSETQRNKGNFPGRFSGRQFSNSRSEMNVSTLELGDSALYLCASSGGQTYNEQFFGPGTRLTVL.

This chain uses TRBV20-1 with TRBJ2-4; D gene ambiguous. V was shortened by 1 base and J by 1 base, with 11 bases between the two germline ends. The CDR3 contains 15 residues. Germline V gives CDR1 DFQATT, CDR2 SNEGSKA (reference sequence). Here the CDR3 reads CSARGVGAAKNIQYF. The CDR3 coding sequence is TGCAGTGCTAGAGGCGTTGGCGCGGCCAAAAACATTCAGTACTTC.

The V and J genes are TRBV5-1 and TRBJ2-3; 9 bases align to TRBD2. CDR1 SGHRS and CDR2 YFSETQ come from the germline V gene. The CDR3 length is 16 residues. Losses at the gene ends were 2 bases for V and 4 bases for J; bases not matched to a gene: 8. This chain's CDR3 is CASSLASGAPADTQYF. The DNA of the CDR3 is TGCGCCAGCAGCTTAGCTAGCGGGGCGCCCGCAGATACGCAGTATTTT.

The rearrangement uses TRBV7-9 and TRBJ1-4; 9 bases are shared with TRBD1. This CDR3 region has 15 residues. Germline trimming cut 4 bases from V and 5 bases from J; bases unmatched to any gene: 5. The germline gives CDR1 SEHNR, CDR2 FQNEAQ (reference sequence). CDR3 coding DNA: TGTGCCAGCAGCTCGGGACAGGGTAGGAATGAAAAACTGTTTTTT. It yields the protein CASSSGQGRNEKLFF.

This chain joins TRBV6-2 or TRBV6-3 and TRBJ2-1; weak D call: TRBD2 (5 bases). The germline CDR1 and CDR2 sequences are MNHEY and SVGEGT. This CDR3 has 13 residues. Trimming took 6 bases from V and 7 from J, leaving 13 bases between them. The CDR3 region is CASRGETRNEQFF. In DNA form, the CDR3 reads TGTGCCAGCAGGGGAGAGACCCGTAATGAGCAGTTCTTC.

About this clonotype itself: The limits of the CDR3 on the DNA are not certain, so only TCRdb's listed CDR3 is given. The chain carries TRBV11-1 and TRBJ1-1; the table assigns TRBD1, which was not confirmed against the DNA. CDR1 is SGHAT and CDR2 is FQDESV in the germline V gene (reference sequence). Both ends counted, the CDR3 spans 22 residues. CDR3 in amino acids: CASSSGSQYNEQFFGPGTEAFF.

In its sample, this clonotype was seen a few times. The chain carries TRBV29-1 and TRBJ2-3; tentatively, D is TRBD2 (5 bases). CDR3 size: 12 residues. Trimming shortened V by 6 bases and J by 4 bases, and 11 bases separated the two germline ends. The germline V gene has CDR1 SQVTM and CDR2 ANQGSEA. DNA for the CDR3: TGCAGCGTGCACCTAGCCGCAGATACGCAGTATTTT. This codes for CSVHLAADTQYF.

About this clonotype itself: A single base separates this from a much larger clone, so it may be a read error. The rearrangement joins TRBV28 to TRBJ2-4; the D gene is possibly TRBD1 (6 bases). This CDR3 spans 14 amino acids. The V gene's germline CDR1 is MDHEN and CDR2 SYDVKM. In DNA, the CDR3 is TGTGCCGGCAGTCGGGACATGGTCGAAAACATTCAGTACTTC. This translates into CAGSRDMVENIQYF.

The rearrangement uses TRBV7-3 and TRBJ2-2; the match to TRBD2 covers 11 bases. The CDR3 is 17 amino acids. The germline CDR1 and CDR2 sequences are SGHTA and FQGTGA. The ends lost 5 bases at V and 0 bases at J; junction bases unmatched: 5. CDR3 region: CASSPGLAEPNTGELFF. The CDR3 region has the DNA TGTGCCAGCAGCCCGGGACTAGCGGAGCCGAACACCGGGGAGCTGTTTTTT.

A few counts support this clonotype. The V call is TRBV2, the J call TRBJ1-5; TRBD1 is a possible D gene (5 bases). Germline CDR1 is SNHLY and CDR2 is FYNNEI. The CDR3 has 16 residues. V was clipped by 6 bases and J by 2 bases, with 17 bases between them. The CDR3 loop is CASRTLNGGRNQPQHF. The DNA for the CDR3 is TGTGCCAGCAGGACCCTTAATGGGGGACGCAATCAGCCCCAGCATTTT.

This chain joins TRBV9 and TRBJ2-1; no definite D call. V was trimmed by 4 bases and J by 4 bases, leaving 15 bases between them. Germline assignment: CDR1 SGDLS and CDR2 YYNGEE. This CDR3 comprises 15 residues. The CDR3, as DNA: TGTGCCAGCAGCCCCGACGGTGTAGCTTACAATGAGCAGTTCTTC. Its translation is CASSPDGVAYNEQFF.

CDR3 coding DNA: TGTGCCAGCAGTTCCCTGGACAGGGGAGGGGAAAAACTGTTTTTT. This encodes CASSSLDRGGEKLFF. The chain has TRBV6-6 and TRBJ1-4, with TRBD1 identical over 9 bases. Losses at the gene ends were 4 bases for V and 8 bases for J; bases not matched to a gene: 8. CDR1 is MNHNY, CDR2 SVGAGI, per germline (reference sequence). This CDR3 comprises 15 residues.

There are a few counts of this clonotype. The chain is built from TRBV9 and TRBJ2-4, with 9 bases lining up with TRBD1. CDR1 and CDR2 (germline): SGDLS, YYNGEE. The CDR3 consists of 16 residues. Trimming took 4 bases from V and 3 from J; bases not matched to a gene: 8. CDR3 coding DNA: TGTGCCAGCAGCCCGACAGGGGGGTTGGTCAAAAACATTCAGTACTTC. Amino acid sequence: CASSPTGGLVKNIQYF.

This rearrangement joins TRBV28 to TRBJ2-5; maybe TRBD1 (5 bases). The J call is doubtful: the DNA matches TRBJ2-7 better. The CDR3 has 15 amino acids. Germline V lookup: CDR1 MDHEN, CDR2 SYDVKM. The CDR3 bases are TGTGCCAGCAGTTTATACGTTCAAAGGGGTAACGAGCAGTACTTC. It translates to CASSLYVQRGNEQYF.

This clonotype was seen once. The V gene is TRBV28, the J gene TRBJ1-2, with 8 bases that match TRBD1. This CDR3 region has 16 residues. The V gene's germline CDR1 is MDHEN and CDR2 SYDVKM. The ends lost 6 bases at V and 4 bases at J; junction bases unmatched: 13. The CDR3 coding sequence is TGTGCCAGCAGAACCGGGAGGGACAGGCCTTCCTATGGCTACACCTTC. Amino acid sequence: CASRTGRDRPSYGYTF.

The CDR3 here is CASSLDFGGYNEQFF. The CDR3 nucleotides read TGTGCCAGCAGCTTAGATTTCGGGGGATACAATGAGCAGTTCTTC. The gene calls are TRBV7-2 and TRBJ2-1; D is perhaps TRBD2 (6 bases). This CDR3 region has 15 residues. CDR1 is SGHTA, CDR2 FQGNSA, per germline. Trimming took 1 base from V and 4 from J, leaving 11 bases between them.

This chain connects TRBV27 to TRBJ1-2; 8 positions agree with TRBD1. The CDR3 covers 16 residues. Germline-derived CDR1 and CDR2 are MNHEY and SMNVEV (reference sequence). Germline trimming cut 6 bases from V and 7 bases from J; bases unmatched to any gene: 16. The CDR3 sequence: CASSVAGGSIQCGYTF. DNA for the CDR3: TGTGCCAGCAGCGTCGCAGGGGGCTCGATTCAATGTGGCTACACCTTC.

This clonotype counts as medium-sized (0.01 to 0.1%). The chain couples TRBV7-2 to TRBJ2-7, with TRBD2 matching over 10 bases. This CDR3 has 16 amino acids. V lost 4 bases to trimming and J lost 6 bases; unmatched junction nucleotides: 12. Looked up from germline, CDR1 is SGHTA and CDR2 is FQGNSA. The CDR3 DNA reads as TGTGCCAGCAGCTACCGCGCTAGCGGGAGAGAATCCGAGCAGTACTTC. It yields the protein CASSYRASGRESEQYF.

J is TRBJ2-1 and V is TRBV28; 11 bases are shared with TRBD1. From germline, CDR1 is MDHEN and CDR2 SYDVKM. The CDR3 covers 15 residues. V lost 3 bases and J lost 5; bases outside the gene matches: 3. CDR3 loop: CASSFPGQGDNEQFF. DNA of the CDR3: TGTGCCAGCAGTTTCCCGGGACAGGGGGACAATGAGCAGTTCTTC.

The chain joins TRBV5-1 to TRBJ1-4; D may be TRBD1 (5 bases). The CDR3 totals 13 residues. Germline V CDR1 and CDR2: SGHRS, YFSETQ. V lost 7 bases and J 12 bases, leaving 19 bases between the germline ends. CDR3 sequence (DNA): TGCGCCAGCCGTAAGGGACCTGATCTAGAACTGTTTTTT. It is translated as CASRKGPDLELFF.

This chain links TRBV5-1 with TRBJ2-1, with 9 bases matching TRBD1. Germline CDR1 SGHRS, CDR2 YFSETQ. Trimming at V came to 3 bases and at J to 13 bases, leaving 11 bases not matched to a gene. The CDR3 has 14 amino acids. CDR3 nucleotides: TGCGCCAGCAGCTCACAGGGGGCGGGTGAGACCCAGTTCTTC. Its translation: CASSSQGAGETQFF.

V and J are TRBV15 and TRBJ2-7; 7 bases match TRBD1. Germline V lookup: CDR1 LNHNV, CDR2 YYDKDF (reference sequence). The trim removed 0 bases at V and 3 bases at J, leaving 8 bases unmatched. The CDR3 extends over 16 amino acids. The CDR3 reads CATSRERGGQSYEQYF. The CDR3 bases are TGTGCCACCAGCAGAGAAAGAGGGGGACAGAGCTACGAGCAGTACTTC.

The rearrangement links TRBV4-2 to TRBJ1-2; possibly TRBD1 for D (5 bases). CDR1 is LGHNA and CDR2 is YNFKEQ in the germline V gene. V dropped 3 bases and J dropped 1 base, with 12 bases sitting between them. This CDR3 spans 15 amino acids. This CDR3 reads CASSHLNQGNYGYTF. As DNA, the CDR3 is TGTGCCAGCAGCCACTTAAATCAGGGTAACTATGGCTACACCTTC.